Each of the 24 T cell receptor beta chains below was sequenced from the same sample in a study of monozygotic twins with inflammatory bowel disease. From the 5' RACE reads, TCRdb lists one entry per CDR3 protein and no DNA. The listing contains hundreds of thousands of distinct CDR3 sequences. Sequenced input: blood. The receptor source for this set is a human donor with ulcerative colitis or Crohn's disease, or a healthy co-twin of an affected twin (not recorded which).

This chain links TRBV29-1 with TRBJ1-1; TCRdb proposes TRBD1, but this gene call is untestable without DNA. The CDR3 covers 12 residues. The germline V gene encodes CDR1 SQVTM and CDR2 ANQGSEA. This CDR3 reads CSGGDPDTEAFF.

J is TRBJ2-1 and V is TRBV20-1; TCRdb indicates TRBD2, and absent DNA this call remains unverified. CDR3 length: 15 amino acids. Germline assignment: CDR1 DFQATT and CDR2 SNEGSKA (reference sequence). Here the CDR3 reads CSAPGGREGYNEQFF.

This chain uses TRBV3-1 with TRBJ2-5; TCRdb reports TRBD1, a call that lacks DNA to check it against. Germline-derived CDR1 and CDR2 are LGHDT and YNNKEL (reference sequence). The length of the CDR3 is 17 residues. The CDR3: CASSQDRGLEEEETQYF.

The genes are TRBV7-2 and TRBJ2-7. From germline, CDR1 is SGHTA and CDR2 FQGNSA. This CDR3 comprises 15 residues. CDR3 sequence: CASSEASGGTYEQYF.

The V call is TRBV20-1, the J call TRBJ1-2; the D call of TRBD1 rests on TCRdb alone, since no DNA is present to check it. The CDR3 is 15 amino acids. The germline V gene encodes CDR1 DFQATT and CDR2 SNEGSKA (reference sequence). CDR3 protein: CSALTGTGANYGYTF.

The rearrangement joins TRBV7-2 to TRBJ2-2; with no DNA, the TCRdb D assignment of TRBD1 cannot be verified. CDR1 and CDR2 (germline): SGHTA, FQGNSA. The CDR3 extends over 15 amino acids. The CDR3 sequence is CASSLLDRVTGELFF.

The chain carries TRBV7-2 and TRBJ2-5. Per the germline V gene, CDR1 is SGHTA and CDR2 is FQGNSA. This CDR3 is built from 14 residues. CDR3: CASSLEVAEETQYF. The variable domain in full, completed from reference TRBV7-2 and TRBJ2-5, reads GAGVSQSPSNKVTEKGKDVELRCDPISGHTALYWYRQSLGQGLEFLIYFQGNSAPDKSGLPSDRFSAERTGGSVSTLTIQRTQQEDSAVYLCASSLEVAEETQYFGPGTRLLVL.

The gene calls are TRBV12-3 or TRBV12-4 and TRBJ1-2; the D call of TRBD1 rests on TCRdb alone, since no DNA is present to check it. This CDR3 region has 13 residues. CDR3 in amino acids: CASSNTGGNGYTF.

This CDR3 is CASRRTLTGELFF. This rearrangement joins TRBV6-5 to TRBJ2-2; TCRdb selects TRBD2, and the lack of DNA leaves this call unchecked. The CDR3 contains 13 residues. CDR1 is MNHEY, CDR2 SVGAGI, per germline.

The V gene is TRBV5-1, the J gene TRBJ1-2; TCRdb selects TRBD1, and the lack of DNA leaves this call unchecked. CDR1 is SGHRS and CDR2 is YFSETQ in the germline V gene. The CDR3 has 14 amino acids. This CDR3 reads CASSPQGGTTGYTF.

The CDR3 reads CASSQEPGPAGRGETQYF. This chain links TRBV4-1 with TRBJ2-5; TCRdb proposes TRBD2, but this gene call is untestable without DNA. CDR3 size: 18 residues. CDR1 is MGHRA and CDR2 is YSYEKL in the germline V gene.

The chain links TRBV29-1 to TRBJ2-3; TCRdb's D call of TRBD2 is untestable without DNA. CDR1 is SQVTM, CDR2 ANQGSEA, per germline. This CDR3 comprises 16 residues. This chain's CDR3 is CSSRLAVPSSTDTQYF.

This rearrangement joins TRBV7-2 to TRBJ1-4. The CDR3 has 13 amino acids. Germline CDR1 and CDR2: SGHTA and FQGNSA. The chain's CDR3 is CASIPWEGEKLFF.

This chain joins TRBV19 and TRBJ2-1; TCRdb's assignment of TRBD1 cannot be checked, as there is no DNA. From germline, CDR1 is LNHDA and CDR2 SQIVND (reference sequence). This CDR3 is built from 13 residues. CDR3 in amino acids: CASTPDRAGEQFF.

The rearrangement uses TRBV12-3 or TRBV12-4 and TRBJ2-3; without DNA, the TCRdb call of TRBD2 cannot be checked. CDR3 length: 15 amino acids. The CDR3 loop reads CASSLASGRTDTQYF.

The chain recombines TRBV21-1 with TRBJ2-3; TCRdb names TRBD1, which stays unverified in the absence of DNA. TRBV21-1 has pseudogene status. This CDR3 contains 23 residues. The CDR3 reads CAGSKAVRVHHLGCVGLTDTQYF.

The gene calls are TRBV28 and TRBJ2-5; without DNA, the TCRdb call of TRBD2 cannot be checked. This CDR3 is built from 15 residues. CDR1 and CDR2 (germline): MDHEN, SYDVKM. The CDR3: CASSLLRRAEETQYF.

The CDR3 reads CASSLAGTSGQETQYF. The V gene is TRBV7-9, the J gene TRBJ2-5; the TRBD2 assignment by TCRdb is unverifiable without DNA. The CDR3 consists of 16 residues. Germline V gene data show CDR1 as SEHNR and CDR2 as FQNEAQ (reference sequence).

The genes are TRBV29-1 and TRBJ1-3; TCRdb reports TRBD1, a call that lacks DNA to check it against. The CDR3 extends over 16 amino acids. Looked up from germline, CDR1 is SQVTM and CDR2 is ANQGSEA. This CDR3 is CSVGGTGLLSGNTIYF.

The chain employs TRBV7-9 and TRBJ2-5; TCRdb reports TRBD1, a call that lacks DNA to check it against. CDR3 size: 14 residues. CDR1 and CDR2 from the germline V gene are SEHNR and FQNEAQ (reference sequence). The CDR3 sequence is CASSMGGGQETQYF.

The chain uses TRBV7-2 and TRBJ2-5; TCRdb selects TRBD1, and the lack of DNA leaves this call unchecked. The CDR3 loop spans 14 amino acids. Germline lookup yields CDR1 SGHTA and CDR2 FQGNSA. The chain's CDR3 is CASSPRGGRETQYF. Looking up the rest from reference TRBV7-2 and TRBJ2-5 gives the full variable domain: GAGVSQSPSNKVTEKGKDVELRCDPISGHTALYWYRQSLGQGLEFLIYFQGNSAPDKSGLPSDRFSAERTGGSVSTLTIQRTQQEDSAVYLCASSPRGGRETQYFGPGTRLLVL.

The chain joins TRBV11-2 to TRBJ2-4; the TCRdb call, TRBD1, lacks DNA for checking. This CDR3 region has 15 residues. Germline loops: CDR1 SGHAT, CDR2 FQNNGV. CDR3 sequence: CASSLVQGFENIQYF.

The CDR3 loop is CSFERIRPSSTDTQYF. This chain uses TRBV29-1 with TRBJ2-3; TCRdb gives TRBD1 as the D gene, but with no DNA this cannot be confirmed. CDR1 and CDR2 (germline): SQVTM, ANQGSEA. The CDR3 totals 16 residues.

The chain couples TRBV12-3 or TRBV12-4 to TRBJ2-1; TCRdb gives TRBD1 as the D gene, but with no DNA this cannot be confirmed. This CDR3 has 12 residues. The CDR3 reads CASGSRQGKQFF.